This T cell receptor (beta chain) was profiled in a study of T cell responses to AZD1222 COVID-19 vaccine (dated by TCRdb to the early 2020s). A note on the overall study: TCR sequencing was performed for 230 to 250 trial participants, of whom around 200 were given two doses of AZD1222 and 26 were given two doses of MenACWY control vaccine. Trial participants were enrolled into age subgroups of 18-55, 56-69 and 70-plus years, which contained around 140, 26 and 57 TCR-sequenced participants, respectively. Results the study describes overall, beyond this receptor: CD4 TCRs associated with the vaccine covered the entire spike protein, and the dominant responses were in regions 160-218 and 743-854. Because no samples from the day 14 peak response were available, repertoires could be characterized only after the peak T cell response. After two AZD1222 doses, both the breadth and the depth of spike-specific TCRs were significantly higher than at day 0 and than in MenACWY recipients. The 56-69-year group was small, and its depth increase did not reach significance, likely because of low power. Reportedly, almost half of the unique spike-specific TCRs recognized epitopes lying outside the regions that are mutated in the B.1.351 and B.1.1.7 variants. Participants were mostly white British and included more females than males, and it was suggested by the authors that clonal diversity may have been underestimated. Conclusions about previously exposed vaccinees are limited, since just a handful of AZD1222 recipients were seropositive for SARS-CoV-2 at baseline.

This clone has a single count. The target of this receptor is not known. No clone much larger than this one lies a single base away; base qualities are absent. The CDR3 regions of human TCRbeta chains were analyzed by immunosequencing. As for the original processing: TCRs in the repertoires were compared against a reference library of SARS-CoV-2-specific TCRs that had been generated with the MIRA antigen-specificity platform. Breadth was defined as the fraction of unique TCRs that were SARS-CoV-2-associated. Depth was defined as the fraction of total T cells that were SARS-CoV-2-associated. Using the MIRA data, each spike-specific TCR was assigned both to the spike region to which the TCR was reactive and to a CD4 or CD8 class. Log10-transformed breadth and depth values were compared by one-way ANOVA with Sidak's multiple comparisons tests. In TCRdb, the immuneACCESS table is reduced to in-frame sequences with V and J assigned. These tables do not hold every clone; where another copy was compared, an unresolved V gene accounts for under half, and the others remain unexplained. D and trimming were read from the DNA, whereas the V and J calls and clone size are those reported in that table. This sample is represented by about 110,000 clones; around 87% of them were singletons. The ten largest account for roughly 4.4% of the sample.

The CDR3 contains 15 residues, cysteine and phenylalanine counted. The only DNA kept is the CDR3, 45 bases in frame from the first base. Trimming takes 5 bases from V and 4 bases from J, and the germline ends sit 18 bases apart. CDR1 MDHEN and CDR2 SYDVKM were looked up in the germline V gene. The sample's time point, from its label and the paper: about 28 days (+/-7) after the second vaccine dose. AZD1222 recipients given second doses at about 4 weeks or at about 12 weeks were pooled, since spike-specific TCR depth and breadth were not found to differ between the two schedules. Vaccinee samples came from UK trials COV001 and COV002, including a single-blind randomized controlled phase 2/3 trial of AZD1222 (ChAdOx1 nCoV-19) in healthy adults. Trial participant PBMC samples were collected at day 0 and day 28 after the second dose for TCRbeta chain sequencing.

The sample in question was peripheral blood, obtained 28 days after the second AZD1222 dose. The rearranged chain carries TRBV28 and TRBJ2-7, with TRBD2 as a weak D call on 6 bases. The source is an adult who received the AZD1222 COVID-19 vaccine. In nucleotide form, the sequence is TGTGCCAGCAGTCCCCCAGGACTAACACAATACGAGCAGTACTTC. Its protein is CASSPPGLTQYEQYF.